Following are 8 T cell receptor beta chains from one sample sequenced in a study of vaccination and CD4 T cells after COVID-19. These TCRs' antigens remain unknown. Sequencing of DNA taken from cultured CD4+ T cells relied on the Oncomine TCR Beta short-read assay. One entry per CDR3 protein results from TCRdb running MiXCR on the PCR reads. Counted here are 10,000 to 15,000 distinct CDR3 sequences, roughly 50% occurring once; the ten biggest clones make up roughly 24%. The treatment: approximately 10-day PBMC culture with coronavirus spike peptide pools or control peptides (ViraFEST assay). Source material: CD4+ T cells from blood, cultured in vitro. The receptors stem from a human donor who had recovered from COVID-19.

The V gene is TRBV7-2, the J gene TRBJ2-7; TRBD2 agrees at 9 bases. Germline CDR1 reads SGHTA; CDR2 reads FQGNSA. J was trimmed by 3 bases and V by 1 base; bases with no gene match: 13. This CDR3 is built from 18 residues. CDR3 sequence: CASSLVPASGKYFYEQYF. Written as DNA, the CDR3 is TGTGCCAGCAGCTTAGTTCCGGCTAGCGGGAAATACTTCTACGAGCAGTACTTC.

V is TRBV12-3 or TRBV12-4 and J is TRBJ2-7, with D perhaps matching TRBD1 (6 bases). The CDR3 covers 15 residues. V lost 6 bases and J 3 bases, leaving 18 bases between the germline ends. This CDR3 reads CASSSTGSTIYEQYF. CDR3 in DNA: TGTGCCAGCAGCTCCACAGGGAGCACCATCTACGAGCAGTACTTC.

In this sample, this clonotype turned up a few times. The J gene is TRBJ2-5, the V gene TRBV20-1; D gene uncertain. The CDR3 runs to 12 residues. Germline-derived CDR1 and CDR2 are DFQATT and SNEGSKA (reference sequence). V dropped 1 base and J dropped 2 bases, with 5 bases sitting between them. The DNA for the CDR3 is TGCAGTGCTAGAGGCCAGCAAGAGACCCAGTACTTC. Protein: CSARGQQETQYF.

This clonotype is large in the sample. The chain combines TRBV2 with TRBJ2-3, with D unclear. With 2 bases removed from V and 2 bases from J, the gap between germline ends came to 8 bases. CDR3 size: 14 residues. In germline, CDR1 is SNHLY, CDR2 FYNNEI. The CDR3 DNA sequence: TGTGCCAGCAGTGAATCATGGTCCACAGATACGCAGTATTTT. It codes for CASSESWSTDTQYF.

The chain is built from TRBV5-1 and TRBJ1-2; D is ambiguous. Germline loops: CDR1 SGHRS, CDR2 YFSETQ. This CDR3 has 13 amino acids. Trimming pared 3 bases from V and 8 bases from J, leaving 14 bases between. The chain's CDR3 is CASSYDPVGGYTF. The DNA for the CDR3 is TGCGCCAGCAGCTACGACCCCGTTGGAGGCTACACCTTC.

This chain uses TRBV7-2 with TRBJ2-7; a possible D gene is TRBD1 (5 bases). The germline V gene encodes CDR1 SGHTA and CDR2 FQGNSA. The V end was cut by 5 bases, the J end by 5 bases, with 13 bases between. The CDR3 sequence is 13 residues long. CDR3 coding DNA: TGTGCCAGCAGCACTCGACAGAGGCACGAGCAGTACTTC. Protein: CASSTRQRHEQYF.

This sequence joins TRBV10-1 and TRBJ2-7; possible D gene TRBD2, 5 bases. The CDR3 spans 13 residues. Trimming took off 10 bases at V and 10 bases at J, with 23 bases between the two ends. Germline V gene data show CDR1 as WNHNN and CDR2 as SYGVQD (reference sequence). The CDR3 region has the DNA TGCGCCACTAGCCTCCATACTACAGTCGAACAGTACTTC. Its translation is CATSLHTTVEQYF.

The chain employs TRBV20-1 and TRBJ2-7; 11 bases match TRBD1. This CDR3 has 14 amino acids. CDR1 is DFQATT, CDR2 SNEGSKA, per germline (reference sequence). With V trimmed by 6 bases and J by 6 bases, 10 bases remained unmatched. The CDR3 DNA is TGCAGTGCCCTCGGACAGGGGGCTTTAGGCGAGCAGTACTTC. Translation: CSALGQGALGEQYF.